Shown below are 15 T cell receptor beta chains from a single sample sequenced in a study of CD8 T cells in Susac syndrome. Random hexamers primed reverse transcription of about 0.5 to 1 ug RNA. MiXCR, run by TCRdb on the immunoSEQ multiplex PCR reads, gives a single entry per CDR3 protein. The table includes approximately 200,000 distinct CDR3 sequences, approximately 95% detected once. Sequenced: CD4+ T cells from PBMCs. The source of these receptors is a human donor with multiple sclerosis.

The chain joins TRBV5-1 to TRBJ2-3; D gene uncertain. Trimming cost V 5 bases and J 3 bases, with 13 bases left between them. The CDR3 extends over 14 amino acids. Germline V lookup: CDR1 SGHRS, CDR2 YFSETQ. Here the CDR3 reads CASRLLPATDTQYF. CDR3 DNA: TGCGCCAGCAGGCTCCTCCCAGCGACAGATACGCAGTATTTT.

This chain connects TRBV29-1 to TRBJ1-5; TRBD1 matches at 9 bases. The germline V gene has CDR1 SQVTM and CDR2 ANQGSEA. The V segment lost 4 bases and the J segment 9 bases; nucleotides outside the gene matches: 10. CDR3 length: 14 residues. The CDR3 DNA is TGCAGCGTTGCACAGGGGGCGGGATATGCGCCCCAGCATTTT. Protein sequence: CSVAQGAGYAPQHF. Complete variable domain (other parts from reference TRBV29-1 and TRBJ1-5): SAVISQKPSRDICQRGTSLTIQCQVDSQVTMMFWYRQQPGQSLTLIATANQGSEATYESGFVIDKFPISRPNLTFSTLTVSNMSPEDSSIYLCSVAQGAGYAPQHFGDGTRLSIL.

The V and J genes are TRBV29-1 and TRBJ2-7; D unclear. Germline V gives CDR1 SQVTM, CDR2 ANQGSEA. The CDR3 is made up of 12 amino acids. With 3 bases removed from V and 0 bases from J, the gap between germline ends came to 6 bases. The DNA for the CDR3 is TGCAGCGTTGAGGCCAGCTCCTACGAGCAGTACTTC. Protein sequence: CSVEASSYEQYF.

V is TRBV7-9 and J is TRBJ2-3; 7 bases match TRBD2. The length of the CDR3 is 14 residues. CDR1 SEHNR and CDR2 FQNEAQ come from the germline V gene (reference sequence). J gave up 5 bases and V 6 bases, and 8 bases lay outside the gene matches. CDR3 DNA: TGTGCCAGCAGACCGCTCGGCGGGGGAGATACGCAGTATTTT. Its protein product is CASRPLGGGDTQYF. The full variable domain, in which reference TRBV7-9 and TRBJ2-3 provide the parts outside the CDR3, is DTGVSQNPRHKITKRGQNVTFRCDPISEHNRLYWYRQTLGQGPEFLTYFQNEAQLEKSRLLSDRFSAERPKGSFSTLEIQRTEQGDSAMYLCASRPLGGGDTQYFGPGTRLTVL.

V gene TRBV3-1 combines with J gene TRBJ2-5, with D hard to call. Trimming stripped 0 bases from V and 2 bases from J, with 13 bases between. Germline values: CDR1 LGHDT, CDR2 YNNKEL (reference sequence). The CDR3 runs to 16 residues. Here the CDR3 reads CASSQEIIRAQETQYF. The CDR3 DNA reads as TGTGCCAGCAGCCAAGAAATCATCCGCGCACAAGAGACCCAGTACTTC.

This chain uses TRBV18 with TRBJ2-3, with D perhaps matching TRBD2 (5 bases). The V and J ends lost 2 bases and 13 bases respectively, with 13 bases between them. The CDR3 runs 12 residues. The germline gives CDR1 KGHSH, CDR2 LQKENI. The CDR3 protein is CASSPDDGVEYF. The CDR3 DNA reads TGTGCCAGCTCACCAGATGACGGGGTAGAGTATTTT.

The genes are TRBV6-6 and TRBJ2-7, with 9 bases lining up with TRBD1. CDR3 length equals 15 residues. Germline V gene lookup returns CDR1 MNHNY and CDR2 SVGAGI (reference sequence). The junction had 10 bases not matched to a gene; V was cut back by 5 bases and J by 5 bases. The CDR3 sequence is CASSPTGTGHHEQYV. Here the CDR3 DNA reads TGTGCCAGCAGTCCCACCGGGACAGGGCACCACGAGCAGTACGTC.

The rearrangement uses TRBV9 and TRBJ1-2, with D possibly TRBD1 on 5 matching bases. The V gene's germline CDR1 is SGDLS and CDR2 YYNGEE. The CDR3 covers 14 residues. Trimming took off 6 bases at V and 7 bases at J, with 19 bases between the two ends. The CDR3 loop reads CASTRDQGLVGYTF. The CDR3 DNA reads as TGTGCCAGCACCCGGGACCAAGGACTCGTTGGCTACACCTTC.

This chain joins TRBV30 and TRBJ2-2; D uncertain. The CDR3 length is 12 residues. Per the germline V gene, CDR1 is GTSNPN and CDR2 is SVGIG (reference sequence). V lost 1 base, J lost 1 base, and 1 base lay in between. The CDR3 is CAWSGNTGELFF. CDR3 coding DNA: TGTGCCTGGAGTGGGAACACCGGGGAGCTGTTTTTT.

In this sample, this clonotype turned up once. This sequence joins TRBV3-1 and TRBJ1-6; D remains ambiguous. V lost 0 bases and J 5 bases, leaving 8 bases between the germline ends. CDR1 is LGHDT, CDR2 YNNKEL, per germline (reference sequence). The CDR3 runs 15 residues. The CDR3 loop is CASSQEQIHNSPLHF. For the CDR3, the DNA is TGTGCCAGCAGCCAAGAGCAGATTCATAATTCACCCCTCCACTTT.

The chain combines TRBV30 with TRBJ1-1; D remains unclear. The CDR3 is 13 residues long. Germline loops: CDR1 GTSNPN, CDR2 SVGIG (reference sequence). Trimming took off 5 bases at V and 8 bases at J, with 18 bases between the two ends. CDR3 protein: CAWSLPPTDEAFF. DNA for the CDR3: TGTGCCTGGTCACTCCCCCCCACAGACGAAGCTTTCTTT.

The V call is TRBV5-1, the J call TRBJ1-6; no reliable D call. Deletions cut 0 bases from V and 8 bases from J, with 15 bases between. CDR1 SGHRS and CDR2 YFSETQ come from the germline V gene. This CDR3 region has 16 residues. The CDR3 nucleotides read TGCGCCAGCAGCTTGGGGGTATTCGAGACTCATTCACCCCTCCACTTT. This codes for CASSLGVFETHSPLHF.

DNA of the CDR3: TGTGCCAGCAGTCCCGAGGGACGGATCTATGGCTACACCTTC. Amino acid sequence: CASSPEGRIYGYTF. V and J are TRBV12-3 or TRBV12-4 and TRBJ1-2; D may be TRBD1 (5 bases). V shed 5 bases and J shed 4 bases, with 14 bases lying between them. This CDR3 is built from 14 residues.

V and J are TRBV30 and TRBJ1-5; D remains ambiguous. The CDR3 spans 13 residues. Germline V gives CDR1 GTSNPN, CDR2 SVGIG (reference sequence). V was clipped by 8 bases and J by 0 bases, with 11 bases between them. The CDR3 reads CAVSGYSNQPQHF. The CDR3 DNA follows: TGTGCCGTTTCTGGTTATAGCAATCAGCCCCAGCATTTT. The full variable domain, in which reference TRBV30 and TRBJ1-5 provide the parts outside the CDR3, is SQTIHQWPATLVQPVGSPLSLECTVEGTSNPNLYWYRQAAGRGLQLLFYSVGIGQISSEVPQNLSASRPQDRQFILSSKKLLLSDSGFYLCAVSGYSNQPQHFGDGTRLSIL.

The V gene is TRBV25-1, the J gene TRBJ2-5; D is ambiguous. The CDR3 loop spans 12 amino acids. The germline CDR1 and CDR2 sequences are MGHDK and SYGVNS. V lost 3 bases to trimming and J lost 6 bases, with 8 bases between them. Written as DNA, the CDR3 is TGTGCCAGCAGTGATCAGGTGAAGACCCAGTACTTC. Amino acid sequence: CASSDQVKTQYF.